The 22 T cell receptor beta chains below come from one sample, sequenced in a study of regulatory T cells in long-lasting Graves disease. Time point specified: persistent/refractory GD, antithyroid drugs over 5 years with positive TRAb. Researchers made the TCR library from RNA that was extracted from PBMCs. Investigators prepared the TCR beta libraries by applying iRepertoire HTBI primers and Arm-PCR of CDR3 regions. TCRdb independently ran MiXCR on the multiplex PCR reads; one entry per CDR3 protein. The data contain 400,000 to 600,000 distinct CDR3 sequences, roughly 21% of them singletons. The material sequenced was peripheral blood mononuclear cells (PBMCs), taken when the disease was refractory, from a patient treated with antithyroid drugs. Every receptor here comes from a female donor with Graves disease.

This clonotype appeared a few times. The chain links TRBV4-3 to TRBJ1-2; TRBD1 aligns across 10 bases. The germline gives CDR1 LGHNA, CDR2 YSLEER. The V and J ends lost 4 bases and 4 bases, in that order; junction bases with no gene match: 6. This CDR3 is 15 amino acids long. The CDR3 spells CASSRSRTGGYGYTF. CDR3 nucleotide sequence: TGCGCCAGCAGCCGATCAAGGACAGGGGGCTATGGCTACACCTTC.

The chain is built from TRBV20-1 and TRBJ2-3, with TRBD2 matching 10 bases. The V gene end was trimmed by 7 bases and the J gene end by 2 bases; junction bases not matched to a gene: 6. Germline CDR1 reads DFQATT; CDR2 reads SNEGSKA (reference sequence). CDR3 length: 14 amino acids. CDR3 DNA sequence: TGCAGTGGTCGGACTAGCGGAGTCACAGATACGCAGTATTTT. Translation gives CSGRTSGVTDTQYF.

J is TRBJ2-7 and V is TRBV4-3; D is unresolved. The CDR3 runs 13 residues. V shed 0 bases and J shed 8 bases, with 11 bases lying between them. Germline V gene lookup returns CDR1 LGHNA and CDR2 YSLEER. CDR3 bases: TGCGCCAGCAGCCAAGATGCGACCCAAAAGCAGTACTTC. This codes for CASSQDATQKQYF.

About this clonotype itself: This may come from a read error, since a much larger clone is one base off. The rearrangement links TRBV7-9 to TRBJ2-5; TRBD1 or TRBD2 may be the D gene (5 bases each). The germline V gene has CDR1 SEHNR and CDR2 FQNEAQ (reference sequence). The V gene lost 7 bases and the J gene lost 4 bases, with 16 bases spanning the gap. CDR3 size: 14 residues. The CDR3 is CASNSTRGVETQYF. The DNA for the CDR3 is TGTGCCAGCAACTCCACCCGAGGGGTAGAGACCCAGTACTTC. The full variable domain, completed using reference TRBV7-9 and TRBJ2-5, is DTGVSQNPRHKITKRGQNVTFRCDPISEHNRLYWYRQTLGQGPEFLTYFQNEAQLEKSRLLSDRFSAERPKGSFSTLEIQRTEQGDSAMYLCASNSTRGVETQYFGPGTRLLVL.

The sample holds many counts of this clonotype. CDR3: CASRGDQQYF. In DNA form, the CDR3 reads TGTGCCAGCAGGGGGGATCAGCAGTACTTC. The V and J genes are TRBV28 and TRBJ2-7; D is possibly TRBD1 or TRBD2 (5 bases each). Germline-derived CDR1 and CDR2 are MDHEN and SYDVKM. Trimming shortened V by 6 bases and J by 8 bases, and 8 bases separated the two germline ends. This CDR3 has 10 amino acids. Complete variable domain (other parts from reference TRBV28 and TRBJ2-7): DVKVTQSSRYLVKRTGEKVFLECVQDMDHENMFWYRQDPGLGLRLIYFSYDVKMKEKGDIPEGYSVSREKKERFSLILESASTNQTSMYLCASRGDQQYFGPGTRLTVT.

The chain employs TRBV12-3 or TRBV12-4 and TRBJ1-3; possible D gene TRBD1, 5 bases. This CDR3 spans 14 amino acids. The V gene lost 8 bases and the J gene lost 8 bases, with 19 bases spanning the gap. Here the CDR3 DNA reads TGTGCCAGCTTTTATAAGGGACCGCTCGACACCATATATTTT. Translating gives CASFYKGPLDTIYF.

This clonotype showed up many times. V and J are TRBV7-3 and TRBJ2-2, with D perhaps being TRBD1 or TRBD2 (5 bases each). With 6 bases removed from V and 0 bases from J, the gap between germline ends came to 8 bases. The CDR3 length is 14 residues. Germline lookup yields CDR1 SGHTA and CDR2 FQGTGA. The chain's CDR3 is CASSSGPNTGELFF. CDR3 nucleotides: TGTGCCAGCAGTTCGGGACCGAACACCGGGGAGCTGTTTTTT.

DNA of the CDR3: TGTGCCAGTAGTATACCTAGGACAGGCGCCTTCGCTGGGGCCAACGTCCTGACTTTC. Protein sequence: CASSIPRTGAFAGANVLTF. V gene TRBV19 combines with J gene TRBJ2-6; 7 nucleotides line up with TRBD1. The CDR3 is 19 residues long. The germline gives CDR1 LNHDA, CDR2 SQIVND (reference sequence). The V gene end was trimmed by 2 bases and the J gene end by 2 bases; junction bases not matched to a gene: 12.

The chain's CDR3 is CSATSGGGDEQYF. CDR3 nucleotides: TGCAGTGCCACCAGCGGGGGGGGGGACGAGCAGTACTTC. The gene calls are TRBV20-1 and TRBJ2-7, with TRBD2 identical over 10 bases. CDR1 and CDR2 (germline): DFQATT, SNEGSKA (reference sequence). CDR3 size: 13 residues. V shed 6 bases and J 5 bases; nucleotides not matched to a gene: 7.

For this clonotype: Only one base separates this from a far larger clonotype, so it likely reflects a read error. The V gene is TRBV7-8, the J gene TRBJ1-4; 7 positions agree with TRBD1. From germline, CDR1 is SGHVS and CDR2 FQNEAQ. The CDR3 extends over 17 amino acids. CDR3 bases: TGTGCCAGCAGTGTAGGGTTGACAGGGAGATGGGACGAAAAACTGTCTTTT. It is translated as CASSVGLTGRWDEKLSF.

This clonotype was detected ten times or more. The gene calls are TRBV2 and TRBJ2-5, with 9 nucleotides matching TRBD1. Trimming cost V 6 bases and J 4 bases; bases outside gene matches: 6. Germline lookup yields CDR1 SNHLY and CDR2 FYNNEI. This CDR3 is built from 14 residues. The CDR3 here is CASSEDRGGETQYF. The CDR3 nucleotides are TGTGCCAGCAGCGAGGACAGGGGAGGAGAGACCCAGTACTTC. Full variable domain (missing parts from reference TRBV2 and TRBJ2-5): EPEVTQTPSHQVTQMGQEVILRCVPISNHLYFYWYRQILGQKVEFLVSFYNNEISEKSEIFDDQFSVERPDGSNFTLKIRSTKLEDSAMYFCASSEDRGGETQYFGPGTRLLVL.

This clonotype was observed many times. The chain combines TRBV19 with TRBJ2-5; 7 bases fit TRBD1. There are 14 residues in the CDR3. Germline V gives CDR1 LNHDA, CDR2 SQIVND (reference sequence). Trimming cost V 4 bases and J 2 bases; bases outside gene matches: 4. Here the CDR3 DNA reads TGTGCCAGTAGTACTACAGGGGCGCAAGAGACCCAGTACTTC. It is translated as CASSTTGAQETQYF.

A word on this clonotype: Being one base from a much bigger clone, this may be a read error. V gene TRBV7-2 combines with J gene TRBJ1-4; 8 nucleotides align to TRBD1. The CDR3 consists of 15 residues. Germline V lookup: CDR1 SGHTA, CDR2 FQGNSA. This chain's CDR3 is CAGSLGQGVGEKLFF. The DNA of the CDR3 is TGTGCCGGCAGCTTAGGACAGGGAGTGGGTGAAAAACTGTTTTTT.

This rearrangement joins TRBV19 to TRBJ2-7; 8 bases agree with TRBD1. The CDR3 is 15 amino acids. The germline V gene has CDR1 LNHDA and CDR2 SQIVND (reference sequence). The junction had 12 bases not matched to a gene; V was cut back by 5 bases and J by 6 bases. The CDR3 bases are TGTGCCAGTAGTCCCCGAGGGACAGGTGGGCGCGAGCAGTACTTC. Amino acid sequence: CASSPRGTGGREQYF.

About this clonotype: Just one base apart from a much larger clone, this may be a read error. J is TRBJ1-5 and V is TRBV11-2, with D unclear. Germline CDR1 SGHAT, CDR2 FQNNGV. The CDR3 is 13 amino acids. The CDR3 sequence is CAGSPAHHSPQHF. CDR3 coding DNA: TGTGCCGGCAGCCCAGCCCACCACTCGCCCCAGCATTTT. The variable domain in full, with the rest retrieved from reference TRBV11-2 and TRBJ1-5, is EAGVAQSPRYKIIEKRQSVAFWCNPISGHATLYWYQQILGQGPKLLIQFQNNGVVDDSQLPKDRFSAERLKGVDSTLKIQPAKLEDSAVYLCAGSPAHHSPQHFGDGTRLSIL.

This clonotype has ten or more counts. The rearrangement links TRBV6-1 to TRBJ1-1; D remains unclear. Germline CDR1 is MNHNS and CDR2 is SASEGT. The CDR3 covers 12 residues. Trimming took 6 bases from V and 7 from J, leaving 12 bases between them. The CDR3 region is CASSPSALEAFF. In DNA, the CDR3 is TGTGCCAGCAGCCCTTCGGCCCTTGAAGCTTTCTTT.

A single count supports this clonotype. The V gene is TRBV4-1, the J gene TRBJ1-1, with D maybe TRBD1 (5 bases). The CDR3 sequence is 14 residues long. The germline V gene encodes CDR1 MGHRA and CDR2 YSYEKL. V lost 4 bases to trimming and J lost 0 bases, with 9 bases between them. In DNA, the CDR3 is TGCGCCAGCAGCCCCCGAGGGGTGAACACTGAAGCTTTCTTT. As protein: CASSPRGVNTEAFF.

CDR3 sequence: CASSLAASGSPGELFF. Written as DNA, the CDR3 is TGTGCCAGCAGTTTAGCGGCTAGCGGGAGCCCCGGGGAGCTGTTTTTT. The chain has TRBV12-3 or TRBV12-4 and TRBJ2-2, with 10 bases lining up with TRBD2. The CDR3 runs 16 residues. The ends lost 0 bases at V and 6 bases at J; junction bases unmatched: 4.

Ten or more counts support this clonotype. The rearrangement links TRBV2 to TRBJ1-1, with TRBD1 as a possible D gene (5 bases). The germline gives CDR1 SNHLY, CDR2 FYNNEI. This CDR3 spans 13 amino acids. The ends were cut back, 5 bases at V and 8 bases at J, with 15 bases in the middle. The CDR3 sequence: CASSPLVRDEAFF. As DNA, the CDR3 is TGTGCCAGCAGTCCTCTGGTTAGGGACGAAGCTTTCTTT.

V gene TRBV25-1 combines with J gene TRBJ2-6, with D unresolved. The CDR3 spans 13 residues. CDR1 and CDR2 (germline): MGHDK, SYGVNS. V gave up 7 bases and J gave up 2 bases, with 6 bases separating them. The CDR3 nucleotides are TGTGCCAGCACCCTGCCTGGGGCCAACGTCCTGACTTTC. It encodes CASTLPGANVLTF.

This clonotype was detected many times. V usage is TRBV28 and J usage is TRBJ1-5; 8 bases are shared with TRBD1. V dropped 6 bases and J dropped 3; count of bases not matched to a gene: 7. The V gene's germline CDR1 is MDHEN and CDR2 SYDVKM. The CDR3 has 15 amino acids. The CDR3 region has the DNA TGTGCCAGCAGCACAATACAGGGGGACAATCAGCCCCAGCATTTT. Encoded protein: CASSTIQGDNQPQHF. The entire variable domain, with the rest obtained from reference TRBV28 and TRBJ1-5, is as follows: DVKVTQSSRYLVKRTGEKVFLECVQDMDHENMFWYRQDPGLGLRLIYFSYDVKMKEKGDIPEGYSVSREKKERFSLILESASTNQTSMYLCASSTIQGDNQPQHFGDGTRLSIL.

This clonotype was recorded a few times. This chain uses TRBV10-3 with TRBJ1-2; D ambiguous. In germline, CDR1 is ENHRY, CDR2 SYGVKD. The CDR3 is made up of 13 amino acids. The V gene lost 8 bases and the J gene lost 7 bases, with 17 bases spanning the gap. The CDR3 DNA is TGTGCCATCGCGGGTAGCAGGCTTGTTGGCTACACCTTC. Translating gives CAIAGSRLVGYTF.